The entry below describes one TCR beta chain. The CDR3 sequence is 19 residues long. Measured with immunoSEQ multiplex PCR; TCRdb has only the in-frame clones, and not every one. The sample includes millions of clones, approximately 95% of them seen just once. Terminally differentiated effector memory CD45RA+ cells were excluded by CCR7 positive selection of CD45RO-negative cells. This entry comes from a study of shared clonotypes between healthy human individuals. This chain uses TRBV21-1 with TRBJ2-4; the DNA was not compared with TRBD1, the D call given in the table. TRBV21-1 represents a pseudogene. The receptor was derived from a man younger than 35 in good health. The sequencing input was naive CD8+ T cells sorted from blood. This CDR3 is CASSKGRTGQVLAKNIQYF. CDR3 sequence (DNA): TGTGCCAGCAGCAAGGGGCGGACAGGCCAAGTACTAGCCAAAAACATTCAGTACTTC.